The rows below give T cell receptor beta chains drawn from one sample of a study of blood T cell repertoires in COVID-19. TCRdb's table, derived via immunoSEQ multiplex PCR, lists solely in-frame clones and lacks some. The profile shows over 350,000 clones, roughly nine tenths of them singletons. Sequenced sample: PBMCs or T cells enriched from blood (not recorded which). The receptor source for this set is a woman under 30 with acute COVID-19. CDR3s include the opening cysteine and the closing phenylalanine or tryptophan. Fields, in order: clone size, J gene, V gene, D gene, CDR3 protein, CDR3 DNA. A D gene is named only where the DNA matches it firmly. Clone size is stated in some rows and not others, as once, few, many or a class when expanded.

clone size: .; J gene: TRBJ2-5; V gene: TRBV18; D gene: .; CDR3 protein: CASSPLPRAQETQYF; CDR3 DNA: TGTGCCAGCTCACCTCTCCCCAGGGCACAAGAGACCCAGTACTTC
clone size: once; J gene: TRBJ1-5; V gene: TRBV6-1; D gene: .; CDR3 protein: CASSESRAGRGNQPQHF; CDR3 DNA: TGTGCCAGCAGTGAAAGTCGGGCGGGGAGGGGGAATCAGCCCCAGCATTTT
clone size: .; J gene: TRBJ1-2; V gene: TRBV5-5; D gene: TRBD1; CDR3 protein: CASSPSGGIGYGYTF; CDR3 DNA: TGTGCCAGCAGCCCATCAGGGGGCATCGGGTATGGCTACACCTTC
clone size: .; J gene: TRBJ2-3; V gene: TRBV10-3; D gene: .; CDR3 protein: CAISDQSSGSTDTQYF; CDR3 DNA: TGTGCCATCAGTGATCAGTCTTCGGGTAGCACAGATACGCAGTATTTT
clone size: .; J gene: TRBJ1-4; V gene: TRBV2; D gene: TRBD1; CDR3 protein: CASVRQGEKLFF; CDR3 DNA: TGTGCCAGCGTGAGACAGGGCGAAAAACTGTTTTTT
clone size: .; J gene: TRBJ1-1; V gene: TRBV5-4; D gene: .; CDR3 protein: CASSLQGNTEAFF; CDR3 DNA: TGTGCCAGCAGTTTACAGGGGAACACTGAAGCTTTCTTT
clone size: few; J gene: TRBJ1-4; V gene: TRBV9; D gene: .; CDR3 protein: CASSVGTQRGANEKLFF; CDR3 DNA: TGTGCCAGCAGCGTTGGGACCCAGCGGGGTGCTAATGAAAAACTGTTTTTT
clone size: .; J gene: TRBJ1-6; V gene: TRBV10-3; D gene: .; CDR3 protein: CAISVQGRTNSPLHF; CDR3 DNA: TGTGCCATCAGTGTACAGGGCCGAACAAATTCACCCCTCCACTTT
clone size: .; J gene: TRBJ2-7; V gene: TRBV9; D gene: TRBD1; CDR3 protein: CASSASGTGYEQYF; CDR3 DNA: TGTGCCAGCAGCGCCTCCGGGACAGGGTATGAGCAGTACTTC
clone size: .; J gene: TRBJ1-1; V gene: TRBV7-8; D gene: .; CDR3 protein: CASSLSGQGEAFF; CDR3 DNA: TGTGCCAGCAGCTTATCAGGTCAGGGGGAAGCTTTCTTT
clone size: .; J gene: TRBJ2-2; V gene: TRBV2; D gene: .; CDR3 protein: CASRADGGELFF; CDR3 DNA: TGTGCCAGCAGGGCAGATGGCGGGGAGCTGTTTTTT
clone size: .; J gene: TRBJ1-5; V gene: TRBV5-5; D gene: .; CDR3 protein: CASSLVGQFSNQPQHF; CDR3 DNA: TGTGCCAGCAGCTTGGTGGGGCAGTTCAGCAATCAGCCCCAGCATTTT
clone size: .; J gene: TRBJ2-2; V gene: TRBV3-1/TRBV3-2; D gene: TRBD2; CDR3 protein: CASSSTSGGGTGELFF; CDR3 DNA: TGTGCCAGCAGCTCGACTAGCGGGGGCGGCACCGGGGAGCTGTTTTTT
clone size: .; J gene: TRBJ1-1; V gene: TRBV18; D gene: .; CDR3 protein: CASSPQAVNTEAFF; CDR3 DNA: TGTGCCAGCTCACCACAAGCGGTGAACACTGAAGCTTTCTTT
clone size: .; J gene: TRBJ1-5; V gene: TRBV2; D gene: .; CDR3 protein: CASGPIGGQPQHF; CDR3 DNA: TGTGCCAGCGGACCGATAGGGGGACAGCCCCAGCATTTT
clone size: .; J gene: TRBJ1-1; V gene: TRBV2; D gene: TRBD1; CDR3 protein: CASRDRSSLNTEAFF; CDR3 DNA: TGTGCCAGCAGGGACAGGTCGAGTTTGAACACTGAAGCTTTCTTT
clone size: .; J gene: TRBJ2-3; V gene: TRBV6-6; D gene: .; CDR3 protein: CASSYRVSLGADTQYF; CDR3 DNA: TGTGCCAGCAGTTACCGAGTCTCGCTCGGGGCAGATACGCAGTATTTT
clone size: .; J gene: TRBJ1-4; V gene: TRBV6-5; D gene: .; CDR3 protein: CASTSPGGNEKLFF; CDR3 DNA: TGTGCCAGCACCTCCCCCGGAGGTAATGAAAAACTGTTTTTT
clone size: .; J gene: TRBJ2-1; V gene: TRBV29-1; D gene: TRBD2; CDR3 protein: CSVEGSGYLSYNEQFF; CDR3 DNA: TGCAGCGTTGAGGGTAGCGGGTACCTCTCCTACAATGAGCAGTTCTTC
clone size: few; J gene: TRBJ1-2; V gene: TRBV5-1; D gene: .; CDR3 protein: CASSLADREGYTF; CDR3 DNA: TGCGCCAGCAGCTTGGCAGACCGGGAAGGCTACACCTTC
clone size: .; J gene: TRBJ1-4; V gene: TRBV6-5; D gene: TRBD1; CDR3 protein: CASSYDRVGEKLFF; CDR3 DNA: TGTGCCAGCAGTTACGACAGGGTGGGCGAAAAACTGTTTTTT
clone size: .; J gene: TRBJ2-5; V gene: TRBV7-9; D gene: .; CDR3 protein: CASSLARRETQYF; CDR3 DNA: TGTGCCAGCAGCCTGGCCCGCCGAGAGACCCAGTACTTC
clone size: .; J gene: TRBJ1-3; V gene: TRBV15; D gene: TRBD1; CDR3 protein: CATSRGQGNTIYF; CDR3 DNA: TGTGCCACCAGCAGGGGACAGGGGAACACCATATATTTT
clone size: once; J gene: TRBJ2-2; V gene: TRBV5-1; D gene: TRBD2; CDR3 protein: CASSAQLAGANTGELFF; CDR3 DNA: TGCGCCAGCAGCGCCCAGCTAGCGGGAGCGAACACCGGGGAGCTGTTTTTT
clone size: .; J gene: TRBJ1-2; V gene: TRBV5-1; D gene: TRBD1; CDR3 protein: CASSLKGARGYTF; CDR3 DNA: TGCGCCAGCAGCTTAAAGGGGGCGCGCGGCTACACCTTC
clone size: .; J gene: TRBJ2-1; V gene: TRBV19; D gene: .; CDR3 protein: CASSMVGNRYNEQFF; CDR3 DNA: TGTGCCAGTAGTATGGTCGGGAATCGCTACAATGAGCAGTTCTTC
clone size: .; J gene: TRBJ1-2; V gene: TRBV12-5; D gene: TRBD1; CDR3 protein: CASGSPGQGYTNYGYTF; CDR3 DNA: TGTGCTAGTGGATCTCCGGGACAGGGATATACTAACTATGGCTACACCTTC
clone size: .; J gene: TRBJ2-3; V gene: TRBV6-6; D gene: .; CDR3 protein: CASSRDPGVTDTQYF; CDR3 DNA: TGTGCCAGCAGCCGGGACCCGGGGGTAACAGATACGCAGTATTTT
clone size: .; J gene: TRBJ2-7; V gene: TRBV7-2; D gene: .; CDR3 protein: CASSTDSSVYEQYF; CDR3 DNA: TGTGCCAGCAGCACCGATTCTAGCGTCTACGAGCAGTACTTC
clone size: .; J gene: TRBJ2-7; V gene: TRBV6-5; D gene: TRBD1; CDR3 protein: CASSPGTGYNEQYF; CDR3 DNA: TGTGCCAGCAGTCCCGGGACAGGGTACAACGAGCAGTACTTC
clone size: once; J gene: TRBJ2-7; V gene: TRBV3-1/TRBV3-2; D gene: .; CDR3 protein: CASSRQHGNYEQYF; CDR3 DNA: TGTGCCAGCAGCCGTCAACACGGGAACTACGAGCAGTACTTC
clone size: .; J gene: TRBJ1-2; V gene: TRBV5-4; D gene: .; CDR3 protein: CASSQDWVVEGYTF; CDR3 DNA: TGTGCCAGCAGCCAGGACTGGGTGGTCGAGGGCTACACCTTC
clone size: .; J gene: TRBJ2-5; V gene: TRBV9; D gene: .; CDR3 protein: CASSTITGERETQYF; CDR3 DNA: TGTGCCAGCAGCACCATTACGGGAGAACGAGAGACCCAGTACTTC
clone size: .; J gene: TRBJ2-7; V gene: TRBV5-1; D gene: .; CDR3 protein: CASSSGQTYEQYF; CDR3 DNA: TGCGCCAGCAGCTCCGGACAGACCTACGAGCAGTACTTC
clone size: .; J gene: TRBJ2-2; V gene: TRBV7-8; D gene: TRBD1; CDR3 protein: CASRPQGAVDTGELFF; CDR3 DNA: TGTGCCAGCAGACCACAGGGGGCGGTCGACACCGGGGAGCTGTTTTTT
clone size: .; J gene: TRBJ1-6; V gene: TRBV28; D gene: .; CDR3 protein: CASSLLGARNSPLHF; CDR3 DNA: TGTGCCAGCAGTTTATTGGGGGCGCGAAATTCACCCCTCCACTTT
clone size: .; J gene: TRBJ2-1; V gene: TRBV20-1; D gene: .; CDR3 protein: CSASPSSLDNEQFF; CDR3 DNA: TGCAGTGCTAGTCCTAGTAGCCTTGACAATGAGCAGTTCTTC
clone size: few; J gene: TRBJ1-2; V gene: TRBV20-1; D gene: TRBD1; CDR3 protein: CSARQGGGYTF; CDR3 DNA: TGCAGTGCCAGACAGGGAGGTGGCTACACCTTC
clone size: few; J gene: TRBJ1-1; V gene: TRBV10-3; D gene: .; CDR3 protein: CATGNRMNTEAFF; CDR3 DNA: TGTGCCACCGGGAACCGCATGAACACTGAAGCTTTCTTT
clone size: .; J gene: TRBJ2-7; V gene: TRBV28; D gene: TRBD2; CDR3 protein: CASSSAGAAFRYEQYF; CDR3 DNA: TGTGCCAGCAGCTCAGCGGGAGCGGCATTCCGGTACGAGCAGTACTTC
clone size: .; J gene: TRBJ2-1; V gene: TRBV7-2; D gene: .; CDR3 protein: CASSSSGGTYNEQFF; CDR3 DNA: TGTGCCAGCAGCTCCAGCGGCGGGACGTACAATGAGCAGTTCTTC
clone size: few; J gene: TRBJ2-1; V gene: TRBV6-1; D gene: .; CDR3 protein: CASSDGQLLVEQFF; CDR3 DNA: TGTGCCAGCAGTGATGGGCAGCTACTAGTTGAGCAGTTCTTC